A selection of T cell receptor beta chains follows, all from one sample in a study of cytomegalovirus exposure and HLA in healthy donors. Generated by immunoSEQ multiplex PCR, the TCRdb table keeps only in-frame clones and is missing some. The repertoire table contains roughly 120,000 clones. The sequenced sample was PBMCs. The receptors stem from a man aged 40-49 years in good health and CMV-seropositive. Each CDR3 is given with its conserved first and last residue. Fields, in order: CDR3 length, V gene, J gene, D gene, CDR3 protein, CDR3 DNA. D genes are given only for firm matches.

length: 15; V: TRBV6-1; J: TRBJ2-2; D: NA; CDR3: CASSDSLLQTGELFF; DNA: TGTGCCAGCAGTGACTCTTTACTCCAAACGGGGGAGCTGTTTTTT
length: 15; V: TRBV7-9; J: TRBJ1-4; D: NA; CDR3: CASSGDKRGYEKLFF; DNA: TGTGCCAGCAGCGGGGACAAGCGAGGGTATGAAAAACTGTTTTTT
length: 13; V: TRBV5-8; J: TRBJ2-5; D: NA; CDR3: CASSYDSRGTQYF; DNA: TGTGCCAGCAGCTACGACTCGCGGGGGACCCAGTACTTC
length: 12; V: TRBV19; J: TRBJ2-2; D: NA; CDR3: CASSSDTGELFF; DNA: TGTGCCAGTAGTTCTGACACCGGGGAGCTGTTTTTT
length: 15; V: TRBV6-6; J: TRBJ2-3; D: TRBD1; CDR3: CASSHRDRSTDTQYF; DNA: TGTGCCAGCAGTCACCGGGACAGGAGCACAGATACGCAGTATTTT
length: 15; V: TRBV29-1; J: TRBJ2-6; D: NA; CDR3: CSVEGQISGANVLTF; DNA: TGCAGCGTTGAGGGACAAATCTCTGGGGCCAACGTCCTGACTTTC
length: 18; V: TRBV28; J: TRBJ2-2; D: TRBD2; CDR3: CASSPQIGLAGAGGELFF; DNA: TGTGCCAGCAGTCCTCAGATTGGCCTAGCGGGAGCGGGCGGGGAGCTGTTTTTT
length: 15; V: TRBV11-3; J: TRBJ2-3; D: NA; CDR3: CASSHTGTRTDTQYF; DNA: TGTGCCAGCAGCCATACAGGGACCCGCACAGATACGCAGTATTTT
length: 14; V: TRBV10-1; J: TRBJ2-5; D: TRBD2; CDR3: CASSSSGREETQYF; DNA: TGCGCCAGCAGTAGTAGCGGGAGGGAAGAGACCCAGTACTTC
length: 12; V: TRBV29-1; J: TRBJ1-2; D: TRBD1; CDR3: CSGGTGRDGYTF; DNA: TGCAGCGGGGGGACAGGGAGGGATGGCTACACCTTC
length: 17; V: TRBV19; J: TRBJ2-6; D: NA; CDR3: CASRRDRPSSGANVLTF; DNA: TGTGCCAGTCGGCGTGACAGGCCGTCCTCTGGGGCCAACGTCCTGACTTTC
length: 16; V: TRBV19; J: TRBJ1-3; D: TRBD1; CDR3: CASSMNRGDSGNTIYF; DNA: TGTGCCAGTAGTATGAACAGGGGGGACTCTGGAAACACCATATATTTT
length: 15; V: TRBV2; J: TRBJ1-1; D: NA; CDR3: CASSDGWSVNTEAFF; DNA: TGTGCCAGCAGTGACGGGTGGTCAGTGAACACTGAAGCTTTCTTT
length: 15; V: TRBV28; J: TRBJ1-6; D: TRBD1; CDR3: CASSLSGQENSPLHF; DNA: TGTGCCAGCAGTTTATCAGGACAGGAGAATTCACCCCTCCACTTT
length: 16; V: TRBV19; J: TRBJ2-1; D: NA; CDR3: CASSIADSHVYNEQFF; DNA: TGTGCCAGTAGTATCGCGGACAGCCATGTCTACAATGAGCAGTTCTTC
length: 15; V: TRBV30; J: TRBJ2-2; D: TRBD2; CDR3: CACPGRGAVPGELFF; DNA: TGTGCCTGTCCTGGGCGGGGGGCAGTGCCCGGGGAGCTGTTTTTT
length: 15; V: TRBV28; J: TRBJ2-1; D: NA; CDR3: CASSVSLSSYNEQFF; DNA: TGTGCCAGCAGTGTATCCCTGAGCTCCTACAATGAGCAGTTCTTC
length: 17; V: TRBV9; J: TRBJ1-1; D: NA; CDR3: CASTLNPGTTPGTEAFF; DNA: TGTGCCAGCACCCTAAATCCGGGCACCACCCCGGGGACTGAAGCTTTCTTT
length: 13; V: TRBV6-5; J: TRBJ1-1; D: NA; CDR3: CASQAGANTEAFF; DNA: TGTGCCAGCCAAGCGGGGGCCAACACTGAAGCTTTCTTT
length: 14; V: TRBV10-3; J: TRBJ1-1; D: NA; CDR3: CAISRPGENTEAFF; DNA: TGTGCCATCAGTCGACCGGGAGAGAACACTGAAGCTTTCTTT
length: 11; V: TRBV20-1; J: TRBJ2-1; D: NA; CDR3: CSGYRADEQFF; DNA: TGCAGTGGCTACAGGGCGGATGAGCAGTTCTTC
length: 17; V: TRBV4-1; J: TRBJ2-1; D: NA; CDR3: CASSQDGRDPLRNEQFF; DNA: TGCGCCAGCAGCCAAGATGGGCGGGACCCACTGAGGAATGAGCAGTTCTTC
length: 12; V: TRBV6-5; J: TRBJ1-4; D: TRBD1; CDR3: CATGQGGEKLFF; DNA: TGTGCCACCGGACAGGGAGGGGAAAAACTGTTTTTT
length: 14; V: TRBV5-4; J: TRBJ2-6; D: NA; CDR3: CASSFNSGANVLTF; DNA: TGTGCCAGCAGCTTCAACTCTGGGGCCAACGTCCTGACTTTC
length: 15; V: TRBV7-9; J: TRBJ1-4; D: NA; CDR3: CASSLGTDFNEKLFF; DNA: TGTGCCAGCAGCTTAGGCACGGACTTTAATGAAAAACTGTTTTTT
length: 15; V: TRBV6-1; J: TRBJ2-7; D: TRBD2; CDR3: CASSELGGRPYEQYF; DNA: TGTGCCAGCAGTGAATTGGGGGGGAGGCCCTACGAGCAGTACTTC
length: 15; V: TRBV9; J: TRBJ1-2; D: NA; CDR3: CASSPAGRVTYGYTF; DNA: TGTGCCAGCAGCCCCGCGGGAAGGGTGACCTATGGCTACACCTTC
length: 16; V: TRBV19; J: TRBJ1-5; D: NA; CDR3: CASSTTPTGTNQPQHF; DNA: TGTGCCAGTAGTACCACTCCGACAGGAACCAATCAGCCCCAGCATTTT
length: 12; V: TRBV27; J: TRBJ2-2; D: NA; CDR3: CASRVTGGELFF; DNA: TGTGCCAGCAGAGTCACGGGCGGGGAGCTGTTTTTT
length: 15; V: TRBV15; J: TRBJ2-7; D: NA; CDR3: CATSRGGGLGYEQYF; DNA: TGTGCCACCAGCAGAGGCGGCGGGCTGGGGTACGAGCAGTACTTC
length: 15; V: TRBV7-2; J: TRBJ1-4; D: NA; CDR3: CASSFSSGDNEKLFF; DNA: TGTGCCAGCAGCTTTAGTTCGGGGGATAATGAAAAACTGTTTTTT
length: 14; V: TRBV6-6; J: TRBJ2-3; D: NA; CDR3: CASKRAEDSDTQYF; DNA: TGTGCCAGCAAGAGGGCAGAAGACTCGGATACGCAGTATTTT
length: 19; V: TRBV18; J: TRBJ1-1; D: TRBD1; CDR3: CASSQLLTGDHLMNTEAFF; DNA: TGTGCCAGCTCACAGTTACTAACAGGGGACCACCTAATGAACACTGAAGCTTTCTTT
length: 15; V: TRBV14; J: TRBJ2-5; D: NA; CDR3: CASSQVSAGGETQYF; DNA: TGTGCCAGCAGCCAAGTGTCTGCAGGAGGGGAGACCCAGTACTTC
length: 17; V: TRBV27; J: TRBJ2-3; D: NA; CDR3: CASLTPLGALSTDTQYF; DNA: TGTGCCAGCCTTACCCCGCTAGGGGCTCTTAGCACAGATACGCAGTATTTT
length: 14; V: TRBV27; J: TRBJ2-1; D: TRBD2; CDR3: CASSRDYFYNEQFF; DNA: TGTGCCAGCAGTCGGGACTACTTCTACAATGAGCAGTTCTTC
length: 13; V: TRBV10-1; J: TRBJ2-1; D: NA; CDR3: CASSGPPLDEQFF; DNA: TGCGCCAGCAGTGGGCCCCCTCTCGATGAGCAGTTCTTC
length: 16; V: TRBV29-1; J: TRBJ1-2; D: NA; CDR3: CSVEGGQKGPNYGYTF; DNA: TGCAGCGTTGAAGGAGGACAGAAAGGTCCTAACTATGGCTACACCTTC
length: 14; V: TRBV15; J: TRBJ2-7; D: NA; CDR3: CATSSSQEVHEQYF; DNA: TGTGCCACCAGCAGTTCCCAAGAGGTACACGAGCAGTACTTC
length: 12; V: TRBV5-1; J: TRBJ2-3; D: NA; CDR3: CASSLPTDTQYF; DNA: TGCGCCAGCAGCTTGCCTACAGATACGCAGTATTTT
length: 17; V: TRBV5-1; J: TRBJ2-2; D: TRBD2; CDR3: CASSRLAGEELTGELFF; DNA: TGCGCCAGCTCGAGACTAGCGGGAGAGGAGCTTACCGGGGAGCTGTTTTTT
length: 14; V: TRBV6-1; J: TRBJ1-5; D: NA; CDR3: CASRGRMGNQPQHF; DNA: TGTGCCAGCAGGGGGCGAATGGGTAATCAGCCCCAGCATTTT
length: 14; V: TRBV5-1; J: TRBJ2-1; D: NA; CDR3: CASRPALAVNEQFF; DNA: TGCGCCAGCAGGCCCGCATTAGCGGTCAATGAGCAGTTCTTC
length: 15; V: TRBV2; J: TRBJ1-5; D: NA; CDR3: CASSVGGGAWQLQHF; DNA: TGTGCCAGCAGTGTAGGAGGGGGGGCTTGGCAGCTCCAGCATTTT
length: 15; V: TRBV6-1; J: TRBJ1-1; D: NA; CDR3: CATVPEGVLNTEAFF; DNA: TGTGCCACTGTGCCCGAAGGGGTATTGAACACTGAAGCTTTCTTT
length: 13; V: TRBV19; J: TRBJ2-2; D: NA; CDR3: CASSVLNTGELFF; DNA: TGTGCCAGTAGTGTATTAAACACCGGGGAGCTGTTTTTT
length: 13; V: TRBV5-6; J: TRBJ1-1; D: NA; CDR3: CASSNRKGAEAFF; DNA: TGTGCCAGCAGCAACCGGAAGGGAGCTGAAGCTTTCTTT
length: 15; V: TRBV5-1; J: TRBJ1-2; D: TRBD1; CDR3: CASSLGQGGVYGYTF; DNA: TGCGCCAGCAGCTTGGGACAGGGAGGAGTCTATGGCTACACCTTC
length: 15; V: TRBV7-2; J: TRBJ2-7; D: TRBD2; CDR3: CASSGGIAGVYEQYF; DNA: TGTGCCAGCAGCGGAGGGATAGCGGGAGTTTATGAGCAGTACTTC
length: 16; V: TRBV7-2; J: TRBJ2-7; D: TRBD1; CDR3: CASSSRGTGRSHEQYF; DNA: TGTGCCAGCAGCTCTCGAGGGACAGGGAGGTCCCACGAGCAGTACTTC
length: 14; V: TRBV6-5; J: TRBJ2-7; D: NA; CDR3: CASSSTGSSYEQYF; DNA: TGTGCCAGCAGCTCTACCGGGAGCTCCTACGAGCAGTACTTC
length: 14; V: TRBV28; J: TRBJ2-3; D: TRBD1; CDR3: CASSLGQFTDTQYF; DNA: TGTGCCAGCAGTCTGGGACAGTTCACAGATACGCAGTATTTT
length: 15; V: TRBV7-9; J: TRBJ2-7; D: NA; CDR3: CASSLKIMTSYEQYF; DNA: TGTGCCAGCAGCTTAAAGATTATGACTTCCTACGAGCAGTACTTC
length: 17; V: TRBV18; J: TRBJ2-1; D: TRBD2; CDR3: CASSPRTSGSGGNEQFF; DNA: TGTGCCAGCTCACCAAGGACTAGCGGGAGCGGAGGGAATGAGCAGTTCTTC
length: 14; V: TRBV29-1; J: TRBJ2-7; D: TRBD1; CDR3: CSATRQGSSYEQYF; DNA: TGCAGCGCTACCCGACAGGGTAGCTCCTACGAGCAGTACTTC
length: 13; V: TRBV2; J: TRBJ2-2; D: NA; CDR3: CAGRGLNTGELFF; DNA: TGTGCGGGGAGGGGGTTGAACACCGGGGAGCTGTTTTTT
length: 14; V: TRBV19; J: TRBJ1-5; D: TRBD1; CDR3: CASSDRDSNQPQHF; DNA: TGTGCCAGTAGTGACAGGGATAGCAATCAGCCCCAGCATTTT
length: 16; V: TRBV7-9; J: TRBJ2-7; D: NA; CDR3: CASSPHHRTGPYEQYF; DNA: TGTGCCAGCAGCCCCCACCACCGAACAGGGCCCTACGAGCAGTACTTC